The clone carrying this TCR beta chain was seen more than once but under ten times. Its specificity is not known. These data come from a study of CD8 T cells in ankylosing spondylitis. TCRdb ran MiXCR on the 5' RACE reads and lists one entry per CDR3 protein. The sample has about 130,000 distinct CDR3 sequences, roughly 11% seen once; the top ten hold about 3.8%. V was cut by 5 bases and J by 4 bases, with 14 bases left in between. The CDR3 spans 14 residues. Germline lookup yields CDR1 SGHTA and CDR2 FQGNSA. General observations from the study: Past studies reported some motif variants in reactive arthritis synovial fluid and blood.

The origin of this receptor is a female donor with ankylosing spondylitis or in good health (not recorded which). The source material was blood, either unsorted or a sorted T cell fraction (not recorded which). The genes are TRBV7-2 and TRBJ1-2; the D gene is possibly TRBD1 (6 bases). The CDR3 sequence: CASSPSGASYGYTF. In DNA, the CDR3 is TGTGCCAGCAGCCCCTCAGGGGCTAGCTATGGCTACACCTTC.